The 9 T cell receptor beta chains presented below share a single source sample, sequenced in a study of T cells in Graves' hyperthyroidism and ophthalmopathy. The TCR beta CDR3 regions underwent amplification using RNA transcripts as the source. The HTBI primer set drove a first-round RT-PCR of the TCR CDR3. TCRdb used MiXCR to reprocess the multiplex PCR reads, holding one entry per CDR3 protein. The table includes almost 600,000 distinct CDR3 sequences, more than 45% detected once. The sample taken for sequencing was peripheral blood or thyroid tissue (not recorded which). These receptor sequences come from a woman between 18 and 29 years old with Graves' hyperthyroidism.

This clonotype was counted many times. The V call is TRBV7-9, the J call TRBJ1-5; TRBD1 aligns across 7 bases. This CDR3 has 14 residues. CDR1 and CDR2 (germline): SEHNR, FQNEAQ (reference sequence). V lost 7 bases to trimming and J lost 3 bases; unmatched junction nucleotides: 6. The DNA for the CDR3 is TGTGCCAGCAAAGGGGACAGCGCCAATCAGCCCCAGCATTTT. Its protein is CASKGDSANQPQHF.

This clonotype was observed many times. This chain links TRBV29-1 with TRBJ2-2; D gene ambiguous. The CDR3 consists of 14 residues. V was trimmed by 3 bases and J by 0 bases, leaving 8 bases between them. Per the germline V gene, CDR1 is SQVTM and CDR2 is ANQGSEA. In DNA, the CDR3 is TGCAGCGTTGAGCAACATGCGAACACCGGGGAGCTGTTTTTT. Protein: CSVEQHANTGELFF.

This chain joins TRBV20-1 and TRBJ2-7; D unresolved. V was clipped by 8 bases and J by 4 bases, with 15 bases between them. Germline V lookup: CDR1 DFQATT, CDR2 SNEGSKA (reference sequence). The CDR3 is made up of 12 amino acids. Here the CDR3 reads CSYGVSRYEQYF. The CDR3 DNA reads TGCAGTTACGGAGTCAGTCGATACGAGCAGTACTTC.

This clonotype came up once. V and J are TRBV7-6 and TRBJ1-6; no definite D call. The CDR3 has 14 residues. CDR1 and CDR2 from the germline V gene are SGHVS and FNYEAQ. The V end was cut by 4 bases, the J end by 8 bases, with 12 bases between. The CDR3 is CASSSRIGDSPLHF. CDR3 in DNA: TGTGCCAGCAGCTCCAGGATAGGAGATTCACCCCTCCACTTT.

Ten or more counts support this clonotype. The V and J genes are TRBV20-1 and TRBJ1-1, with D uncertain. The CDR3 is made up of 13 amino acids. V was pared by 1 base and J by 8 bases, with 14 bases between. CDR1 and CDR2 (germline): DFQATT, SNEGSKA (reference sequence). CDR3 bases: TGCAGTGCTAGAGTATTTACCGGAGGAGAAGCTTTCTTT. Protein: CSARVFTGGEAFF.

The chain has TRBV20-1 and TRBJ1-1; possibly TRBD1 for D (6 bases). Germline assignment: CDR1 DFQATT and CDR2 SNEGSKA (reference sequence). V was cut by 2 bases and J by 3 bases, with 13 bases left in between. This CDR3 spans 14 amino acids. The DNA for the CDR3 is TGCAGTGCTAGACAAAAACAGGGCCACACTGAAGCTTTCTTT. This codes for CSARQKQGHTEAFF.

Many counts were recorded for this clonotype. This sequence joins TRBV7-2 and TRBJ2-7; TRBD1 matches at 11 bases. Trimming took 5 bases from V and 7 from J; bases not matched to a gene: 4. CDR3 length: 13 amino acids. Germline CDR1 SGHTA, CDR2 FQGNSA. In DNA form, the CDR3 reads TGTGCCAGCAGCCCGGGACAGGGGGTTGAGCAGTACTTC. Protein product: CASSPGQGVEQYF.

This clonotype showed up many times. The gene calls are TRBV3-1 and TRBJ1-1; D not resolved. Germline V gene sequence: CDR1 LGHDT, CDR2 YNNKEL (reference sequence). Trimming removed 1 base from V and 4 bases from J, with 10 bases in between. The CDR3 runs to 14 residues. This chain's CDR3 is CASSQGDGRTEAFF. The CDR3 nucleotides are TGTGCCAGCAGCCAAGGCGACGGACGCACTGAAGCTTTCTTT.

The table lists this clonotype with many counts. The chain combines TRBV10-3 with TRBJ1-1; D call uncertain. The CDR3 is made up of 15 amino acids. In germline, CDR1 is ENHRY, CDR2 SYGVKD. Trimming stripped 4 bases from V and 4 bases from J, with 16 bases between. The CDR3 DNA follows: TGTGCCATCAGTGCCGTCCCCGGTACATCCACTGAAGCTTTCTTT. This codes for CAISAVPGTSTEAFF.